These T cell receptor beta chains were read from a single sample in a study of cytomegalovirus exposure and HLA in healthy donors. Some clones are missing from TCRdb's copy, which holds only in-frame ones; the method was immunoSEQ multiplex PCR. Found here are some 110,000 clones, over 70% of them singletons; the top ten hold 2.5% to 3.5%. The specimen was PBMCs. The receptors derive from a female donor in good health and CMV-seronegative. CDR3s include the opening cysteine and the closing phenylalanine or tryptophan. The order of the fields is CDR3 protein, CDR3 DNA, D gene, clone size, V gene, J gene. A D gene is named only where the DNA matches it firmly. Not all rows give a size; the values are once, few, many and, for expanded clones, a class.

CASSMDAGGSGETQYF,TGCGCCAGCAGCATGGACGCAGGGGGCTCGGGTGAGACCCAGTACTTC,TRBD1,-,TRBV5-1,TRBJ2-5
CASSDGTSGSSSYNEQFF,TGTGCCAGCAGCGACGGGACTAGCGGGTCTAGCTCCTACAATGAGCAGTTCTTC,TRBD2,-,TRBV7-9,TRBJ2-1
CASSVGQGGMETQYF,TGTGCCAGTAGTGTGGGACAGGGAGGAATGGAGACCCAGTACTTC,TRBD1,few,TRBV19,TRBJ2-5
CSVERGQNTEAFF,TGCAGCGTTGAGCGGGGGCAGAACACTGAAGCTTTCTTT,-,-,TRBV29-1,TRBJ1-1
CSVRQRPGSYEQYF,TGCAGCGTTCGACAGAGACCAGGGTCCTACGAGCAGTACTTC,-,-,TRBV29-1,TRBJ2-7
CASSRGGDGYTF,TGTGCCAGCAGCAGGGGGGGGGACGGCTACACCTTC,-,-,TRBV5-4,TRBJ1-2
CAWGGEGTQYF,TGTGCCTGGGGGGGGGAGGGTACGCAGTATTTT,TRBD2,once,TRBV30,TRBJ2-3
CASSEGATEETQYF,TGTGCCAGCAGTGAGGGGGCGACAGAAGAGACCCAGTACTTC,TRBD1,-,TRBV27,TRBJ2-5
CTPRVDSLFF,TGCACCCCCCGGGTTGACAGCCTGTTCTTC,-,-,TRBV29-1,TRBJ2-1
CASSPGTSGTDTQYF,TGTGCCAGCAGCCCAGGGACTAGCGGAACAGATACGCAGTATTTT,TRBD2,-,TRBV5-4,TRBJ2-3
CASRYPGFGNEQFF,TGTGCCAGCAGATACCCAGGGTTTGGCAATGAGCAGTTCTTC,-,once,TRBV7-2,TRBJ2-1
CATSTPHRATYEQYF,TGTGCCACCTCCACCCCACACAGGGCCACCTACGAGCAGTACTTC,-,few,TRBV28,TRBJ2-7
CASRRAPNTGELFF,TGTGCCAGCAGGCGAGCCCCGAACACCGGGGAGCTGTTTTTT,-,-,TRBV9,TRBJ2-2
CASKVPGQGVAVADTQYF,TGTGCCAGCAAGGTCCCGGGACAGGGGGTAGCGGTCGCAGATACGCAGTATTTT,TRBD1,-,TRBV2,TRBJ2-3
CASAAGGPRETQYF,TGCGCCAGCGCTGCGGGAGGGCCAAGGGAGACCCAGTACTTC,TRBD2,-,TRBV5-1,TRBJ2-5
CASSFTPGLAGGPTPARDEQYF,TGCGCCAGCAGCTTTACGCCGGGACTAGCGGGAGGCCCGACGCCCGCGAGAGACGAGCAGTACTTC,TRBD2,-,TRBV10-1,TRBJ2-7
CASSYSSRGAEQFF,TGTGCCAGCAGTTACTCGTCCAGGGGAGCCGAGCAGTTCTTC,-,-,TRBV6-6,TRBJ2-1
CASARSLGGYNEQFF,TGTGCCTCCGCAAGGTCCCTGGGGGGCTACAATGAGCAGTTCTTC,-,few,TRBV6-5,TRBJ2-1
CASSSGLAAFTDTQYF,TGTGCCAGCAGCTCTGGACTAGCGGCTTTCACAGATACGCAGTATTTT,TRBD2,-,TRBV13,TRBJ2-3
CASRPPRQGNSPLHF,TGTGCCAGCCGACCTCCGAGACAGGGGAATTCACCCCTCCACTTT,TRBD1,-,TRBV27,TRBJ1-6
CASRGQGLNTEAFF,TGCGCCAGCAGAGGACAGGGGCTAAACACTGAAGCTTTCTTT,TRBD1,-,TRBV4-1,TRBJ1-1
CSAGGAPDQPQHF,TGCAGCGCCGGGGGGGCGCCAGATCAGCCCCAGCATTTT,-,-,TRBV29-1,TRBJ1-5
CASSHDRPGDEKLFF,TGTGCCAGCAGCCACGACAGGCCCGGGGACGAAAAACTGTTTTTT,-,-,TRBV28,TRBJ1-4
CAWSRPGGEQYF,TGTGCCTGGAGTCGCCCCGGGGGCGAGCAGTACTTC,-,-,TRBV30,TRBJ2-7
CASSPLREVLYNEQFF,TGTGCCAGCAGTCCCTTGCGGGAGGTCCTCTACAATGAGCAGTTCTTC,TRBD2,-,TRBV27,TRBJ2-1
CASSQRQGQETQYF,TGTGCCAGCAGCCAACGACAGGGCCAAGAGACCCAGTACTTC,TRBD1,-,TRBV16,TRBJ2-5
CASRILTSADTQYF,TGTGCCAGCAGGATACTTACGAGCGCAGATACGCAGTATTTT,-,-,TRBV7-2,TRBJ2-3
CAISESAGGNNEQFF,TGTGCCATCAGTGAGTCGGCTGGGGGCAACAATGAGCAGTTCTTC,-,-,TRBV10-3,TRBJ2-1
CASSSPGQNQPQHF,TGTGCCAGCAGCTCACCGGGACAGAATCAGCCCCAGCATTTT,TRBD1,-,TRBV7-2,TRBJ1-5
CASSFAGLGDQPQHF,TGTGCCAGCAGCTTCGCAGGGCTGGGTGATCAGCCCCAGCATTTT,-,-,TRBV7-8,TRBJ1-5
CASSLGLAGAGETQYF,TGTGCCAGCAGCTTAGGGTTAGCGGGAGCGGGAGAGACCCAGTACTTC,TRBD2,-,TRBV7-6,TRBJ2-5
CASTDGHFRSYGYTF,TGCGCCAGCACCGACGGTCACTTCAGGTCCTATGGCTACACCTTC,-,-,TRBV10-2,TRBJ1-2
CASSQGTGAPGRGYTF,TGCGCCAGCAGCCAGGGGACAGGGGCCCCTGGGAGAGGCTACACCTTC,TRBD1,-,TRBV4-3,TRBJ1-2
CASSVRQGVNEKLFF,TGTGCCAGCAGCGTAAGACAGGGAGTTAATGAAAAACTGTTTTTT,TRBD1,-,TRBV9,TRBJ1-4
CASSMVGQGRQPQHF,TGTGCCAGTAGTATGGTGGGACAGGGTCGACAGCCCCAGCATTTT,TRBD1,-,TRBV19,TRBJ1-5
CASSQLIGQGASSTEAFF,TGCGCCAGCAGTCAATTAATTGGGCAGGGGGCTAGTTCAACTGAAGCTTTCTTT,TRBD1,few,TRBV23-1,TRBJ1-1